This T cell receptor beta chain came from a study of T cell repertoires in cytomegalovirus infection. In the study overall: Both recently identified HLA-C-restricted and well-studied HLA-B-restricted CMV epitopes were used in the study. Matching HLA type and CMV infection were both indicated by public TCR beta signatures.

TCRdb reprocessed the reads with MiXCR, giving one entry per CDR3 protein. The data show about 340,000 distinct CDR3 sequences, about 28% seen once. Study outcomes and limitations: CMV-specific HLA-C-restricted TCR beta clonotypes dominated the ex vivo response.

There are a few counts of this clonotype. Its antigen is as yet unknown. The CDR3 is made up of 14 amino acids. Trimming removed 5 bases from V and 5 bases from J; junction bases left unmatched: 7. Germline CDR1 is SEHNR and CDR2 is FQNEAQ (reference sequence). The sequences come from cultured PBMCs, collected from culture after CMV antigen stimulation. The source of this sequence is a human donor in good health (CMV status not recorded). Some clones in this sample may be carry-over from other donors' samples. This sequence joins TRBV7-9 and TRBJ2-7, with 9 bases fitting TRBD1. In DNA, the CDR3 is TGTGCCAGCAGCCGGACAGGGGAGAATCACGAGCAGTACTTC. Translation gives CASSRTGENHEQYF.